These T cell receptor beta chains were read from a single sample in a study of cytomegalovirus exposure and HLA in healthy donors. Measured with immunoSEQ multiplex PCR; TCRdb has only the in-frame clones, and not every one. The sample holds roughly 63,000 clones, about 89% seen once. The specimen sequenced was PBMCs. The receptors stem from a woman aged 18-35 years in good health and CMV-seronegative. The CDR3 runs from the conserved cysteine through the conserved F or W. D genes are given only for firm matches. A clone size is listed for some rows: how often the clone was seen (once, few, many), or a class if it is expanded.

-	TRBD2	TRBV2	TRBJ2-1	CASSASGTYNEQFF	TGTGCCAGCAGTGCTAGCGGAACTTACAATGAGCAGTTCTTC
-	TRBD1	TRBV5-4	TRBJ2-2	CASSLQGVNTGELFF	TGTGCCAGCAGCTTACAGGGGGTGAACACCGGGGAGCTGTTTTTT
-	TRBD2	TRBV27	TRBJ2-7	CASSLGGAGNYEQYF	TGTGCCAGCAGTCTCGGGGGGGCAGGTAATTACGAGCAGTACTTC
-	-	TRBV4-1	TRBJ1-2	CASSPRGKDPNYGYTF	TGCGCCAGCAGCCCCCGAGGGAAAGACCCTAACTATGGCTACACCTTC
-	-	TRBV15	TRBJ2-3	CATSRDGTGTADTQYF	TGTGCCACCAGCAGAGACGGGACTGGGACAGCGGATACGCAGTATTTT
-	-	TRBV25-1	TRBJ1-6	CASSVAGWDPLHF	TGTGCCAGCAGTGTTGCAGGGTGGGATCCCCTCCACTTT
-	TRBD1	TRBV6-1	TRBJ2-1	CASSAFTGALIKDEQFF	TGTGCCAGCAGTGCTTTTACAGGGGCCCTTATCAAGGATGAGCAGTTCTTC
-	TRBD1	TRBV28	TRBJ1-4	CASRTGVDRATFHPTLATNEKLFF	TGTGCCAGCAGAACAGGAGTCGACAGGGCAACTTTTCACCCCACTCTTGCAACTAATGAAAAACTGTTTTTT
-	TRBD1	TRBV7-2	TRBJ1-4	CASSANYRGNNEKLFF	TGTGCCAGCAGCGCGAACTACAGGGGGAATAATGAAAAACTGTTTTTT
-	-	TRBV6-4	TRBJ1-2	CASSDFQGIGGYTF	TGTGCCAGCAGTGACTTCCAGGGAATTGGTGGCTACACCTTC
-	TRBD1	TRBV6-5	TRBJ1-1	CASSYVGGYTEAFF	TGTGCCAGCAGTTACGTAGGGGGCTACACTGAAGCTTTCTTT
-	TRBD1	TRBV4-2	TRBJ1-1	CASSHHQDRGETEAFF	TGTGCCAGCAGCCACCACCAAGACAGGGGGGAGACTGAAGCTTTCTTT
-	TRBD2	TRBV10-3	TRBJ2-3	CAISASGISDTQYF	TGTGCCATCAGTGCCAGCGGGATCTCAGATACGCAGTATTTT
-	-	TRBV9	TRBJ1-2	CASSPPSGRVSSYTF	TGTGCCAGCAGCCCTCCTAGCGGCAGGGTTTCCAGCTACACCTTC
-	-	TRBV5-1	TRBJ1-4	CASSLQDRINEKLFF	TGCGCCAGCAGCTTACAAGACAGGATCAATGAAAAACTGTTTTTT
-	TRBD1	TRBV9	TRBJ2-7	CASSVGQGGLYEQYF	TGTGCCAGCAGCGTAGGACAGGGGGGCCTCTACGAGCAGTACTTC
-	-	TRBV30	TRBJ2-1	CAWSYFRVYNTTYNEQFF	TGTGCCTGGAGTTACTTTCGGGTCTACAACACAACCTACAATGAGCAGTTCTTC
-	-	TRBV9	TRBJ2-2	CASSVYSGELFF	TGTGCCAGCAGCGTTTACAGCGGGGAGCTGTTTTTT
-	TRBD1	TRBV5-6	TRBJ2-3	CASSSLITGAYSTDTQYF	TGTGCCAGCAGCTCCCTCATCACAGGGGCCTATAGCACAGATACGCAGTATTTT
-	-	TRBV5-4	TRBJ1-4	CASSSQGAGEKLFF	TGTGCCAGCAGCTCTCAGGGTGCGGGAGAAAAACTGTTTTTT
-	-	TRBV7-2	TRBJ2-3	CASSRNGGAVSDTQYF	TGTGCCAGCAGCCGGAATGGGGGGGCGGTTTCAGATACGCAGTATTTT
-	-	TRBV30	TRBJ2-6	CAWRFGLGANVLTF	TGTGCCTGGAGATTCGGGTTAGGGGCCAACGTCCTGACTTTC
-	TRBD1	TRBV27	TRBJ2-5	CASSARDRGRETQYF	TGTGCCAGCAGTGCCCGGGACAGGGGTAGAGAGACCCAGTACTTC
-	-	TRBV9	TRBJ2-3	CASTGAPPSTDTQYF	TGTGCCAGCACAGGGGCGCCACCCAGCACAGATACGCAGTATTTT
-	-	TRBV29-1	TRBJ2-3	CSVGSRSTDTQYF	TGCAGCGTTGGTTCCCGTAGCACAGATACGCAGTATTTT
once	-	TRBV9	TRBJ1-2	CASSVGGADLVGYTF	TGTGCCAGCAGCGTAGGGGGCGCTGATCTTGTGGGCTACACCTTC
-	-	TRBV7-2	TRBJ2-3	CASSLGLATDTQYF	TGTGCCAGCAGCTTAGGTCTAGCGACAGATACGCAGTATTTT
-	-	TRBV29-1	TRBJ2-1	CSVLPRNNEQFF	TGCAGCGTTTTGCCCAGGAACAATGAGCAGTTCTTC
-	-	TRBV28	TRBJ1-2	CASSADTVMNYGYTF	TGTGCCAGCAGTGCGGACACCGTTATGAACTATGGCTACACCTTC
-	TRBD2	TRBV6-4	TRBJ2-3	CASSLTSGTDTQYF	TGTGCCAGCAGCCTGACTAGCGGCACAGATACGCAGTATTTT
-	TRBD1	TRBV6-5	TRBJ1-2	CASSYSGQSGYGYTF	TGTGCCAGCAGTTACTCGGGACAGTCCGGCTATGGCTACACCTTC
-	TRBD1	TRBV27	TRBJ1-5	CASSSLTGVGQPQHF	TGTGCCAGCAGTTCGCTCACAGGGGTGGGTCAGCCCCAGCATTTT
-	-	TRBV28	TRBJ1-5	CASSLLRVGARNQPQHF	TGTGCCAGCAGTTTATTACGGGTGGGGGCCAGGAATCAGCCCCAGCATTTT
once	TRBD2	TRBV4-1	TRBJ2-5	CASSRGGQETQYF	TGCGCCAGCAGCCGGGGGGGCCAAGAGACCCAGTACTTC
-	TRBD1	TRBV10-1	TRBJ2-1	CASSEEPTGGNYNEQFF	TGCGCCAGCAGTGAGGAACCTACAGGGGGAAACTACAATGAGCAGTTCTTC
few	TRBD2	TRBV15	TRBJ2-7	CATSRDMASGSDEQYF	TGTGCCACCAGCAGAGATATGGCGAGCGGGAGCGACGAGCAGTACTTC
-	TRBD1	TRBV7-9	TRBJ1-1	CASSSQQGITEAFF	TGTGCCAGCAGTTCCCAACAGGGGATCACTGAAGCTTTCTTT
-	-	TRBV7-2	TRBJ2-3	CANSGPTDTQYF	TGTGCCAACAGCGGCCCCACAGATACGCAGTATTTT
-	TRBD2	TRBV13	TRBJ2-1	CASSRLGLAGGPSYNEQFF	TGTGCCAGCAGCCGCCTGGGACTAGCGGGGGGCCCCTCCTACAATGAGCAGTTCTTC
-	TRBD1	TRBV6-5	TRBJ2-7	CASSYGTVLSEQYF	TGTGCCAGCAGTTACGGGACAGTACTCTCCGAGCAGTACTTC
-	TRBD2	TRBV10-1	TRBJ2-7	CASSVSGRGLEQYF	TGCGCCAGCAGTGTTAGCGGGAGAGGGCTCGAGCAGTACTTC
-	TRBD1	TRBV15	TRBJ2-7	CATSRTGADEQYF	TGTGCCACCAGCAGGACAGGGGCGGACGAGCAGTACTTC
-	TRBD1	TRBV9	TRBJ2-7	CASSKKDRGDYEQYF	TGTGCCAGCAGCAAAAAGGACAGGGGAGACTACGAGCAGTACTTC
-	-	TRBV27	TRBJ1-1	CASSLNRAAEAFF	TGTGCCAGCAGTTTAAACAGGGCAGCTGAAGCTTTCTTT
-	TRBD1	TRBV5-1	TRBJ1-1	CASSPRQGEMAEAFF	TGCGCCAGCAGCCCTCGACAGGGGGAAATGGCTGAAGCTTTCTTT
-	-	TRBV6-1	TRBJ2-1	CASRQGSYNEQFF	TGTGCCAGCAGGCAGGGCTCCTACAATGAGCAGTTCTTC
-	-	TRBV6-5	TRBJ1-1	CASSHEGGGNPEAFF	TGTGCCAGCAGCCACGAGGGAGGGGGGAACCCTGAAGCTTTCTTT
few	-	TRBV6-5	TRBJ1-2	CASTYRAGDGYTF	TGTGCCAGCACCTACAGGGCAGGAGATGGCTACACCTTC
-	TRBD1	TRBV5-1	TRBJ2-4	CASSLDRGDIQYF	TGCGCCAGCAGCTTGGACAGGGGGGACATTCAGTACTTC
-	-	TRBV6-5	TRBJ1-2	CASSLTFEGNGYTF	TGTGCCAGCAGTTTAACGTTTGAGGGTAATGGCTACACCTTC
few	TRBD2	TRBV19	TRBJ2-3	CASSSGASGRDTQYF	TGTGCCAGTAGTTCCGGAGCTAGCGGGAGGGATACGCAGTATTTT